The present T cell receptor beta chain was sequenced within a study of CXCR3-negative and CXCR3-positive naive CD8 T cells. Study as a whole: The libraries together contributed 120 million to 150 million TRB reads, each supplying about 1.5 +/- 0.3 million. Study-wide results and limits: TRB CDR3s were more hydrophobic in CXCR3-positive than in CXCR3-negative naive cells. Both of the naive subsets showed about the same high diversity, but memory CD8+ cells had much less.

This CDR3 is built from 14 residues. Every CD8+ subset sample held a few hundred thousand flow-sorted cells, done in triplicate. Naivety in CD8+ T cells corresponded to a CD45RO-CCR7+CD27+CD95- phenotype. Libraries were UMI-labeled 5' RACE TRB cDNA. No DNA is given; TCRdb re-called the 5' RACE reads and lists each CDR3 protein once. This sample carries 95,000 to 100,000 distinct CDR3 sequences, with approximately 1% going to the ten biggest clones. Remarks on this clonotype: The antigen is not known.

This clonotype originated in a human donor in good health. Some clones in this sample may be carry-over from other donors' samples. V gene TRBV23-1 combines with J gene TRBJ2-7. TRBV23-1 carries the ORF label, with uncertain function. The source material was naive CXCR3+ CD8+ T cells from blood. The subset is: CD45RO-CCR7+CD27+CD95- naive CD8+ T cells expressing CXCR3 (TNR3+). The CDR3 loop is CASSQWGGAYEQYF.